This paragraph reports one T cell receptor beta chain. Its target is unknown. Donors, without exception, were Caucasian adults residing in Nashville, Tennessee. Trimming took off 4 bases at V and 1 base at J, with 17 bases between the two ends. CDR1 is SEHNR, CDR2 FQNEAQ, per germline (reference sequence). This CDR3 region has 17 residues. This sample is part of a study of shared clonotypes between healthy human individuals. For the study at large: Used for every donor were three CD4 naive, three CD4 memory, two CD8 naive and one CD8 memory plate. Notes on the study in general: Sampling covered blood only; tissue repertoires likely differ. Rarefaction showed that sequencing of sorted subsets was incomplete (despite large depth).

Produced via immunoSEQ multiplex PCR; TCRdb's table is partial and in-frame only. The sample contains a few million clones, 85% to 95% of which appear only once. The clonotype was recovered from a man aged 18 to 29 in good health. Some clones in this sample may be carry-over from other donors' samples. Material for sequencing was naive CD4+ T cells from PBMCs. Subset of the sample: CD45RA+ positively selected. The chain is built from TRBV7-9 and TRBJ1-3; D is perhaps TRBD1 (6 bases). CDR3 in DNA: TGTGCCAGCAGCTCAGGAGGGGGGAGGGCTTCTGGAAACACCATATATTTT. Protein sequence: CASSSGGGRASGNTIYF. The complete variable domain, with remaining parts taken from reference TRBV7-9 and TRBJ1-3, reads DTGVSQNPRHKITKRGQNVTFRCDPISEHNRLYWYRQTLGQGPEFLTYFQNEAQLEKSRLLSDRFSAERPKGSFSTLEIQRTEQGDSAMYLCASSSGGGRASGNTIYFGEGSWLTVV.